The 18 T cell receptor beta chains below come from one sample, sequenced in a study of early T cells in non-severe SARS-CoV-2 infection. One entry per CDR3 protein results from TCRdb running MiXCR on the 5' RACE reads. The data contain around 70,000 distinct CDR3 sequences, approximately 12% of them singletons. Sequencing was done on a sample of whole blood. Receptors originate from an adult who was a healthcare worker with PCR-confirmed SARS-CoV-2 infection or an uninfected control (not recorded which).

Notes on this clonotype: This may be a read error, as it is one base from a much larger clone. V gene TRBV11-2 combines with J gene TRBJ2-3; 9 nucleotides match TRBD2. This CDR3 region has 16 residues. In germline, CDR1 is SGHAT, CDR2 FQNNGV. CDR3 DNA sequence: TGTGCCAGCGGCTTAGCTTATAGCGGGAGAGCAGATACGCAGTATTTT. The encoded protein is CASGLAYSGRADTQYF.

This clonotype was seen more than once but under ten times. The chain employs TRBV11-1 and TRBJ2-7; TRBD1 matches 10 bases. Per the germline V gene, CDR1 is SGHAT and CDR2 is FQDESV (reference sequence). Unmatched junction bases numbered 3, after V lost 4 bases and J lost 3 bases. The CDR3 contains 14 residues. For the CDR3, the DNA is TGTGCCAGCAGCTCGGACAGGGGGGACTACGAGCAGTACTTC. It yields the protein CASSSDRGDYEQYF.

The CDR3 region is CASSQASRASGEQYF. DNA for the CDR3: TGCGCCAGCAGCCAAGCCTCGCGGGCTAGCGGCGAGCAGTACTTC. This chain connects TRBV4-1 to TRBJ2-7, with TRBD2 matching 7 bases. Germline assignment: CDR1 MGHRA and CDR2 YSYEKL. Trimming at V came to 1 base and at J to 6 bases, leaving 9 bases not matched to a gene. The CDR3 spans 15 residues.

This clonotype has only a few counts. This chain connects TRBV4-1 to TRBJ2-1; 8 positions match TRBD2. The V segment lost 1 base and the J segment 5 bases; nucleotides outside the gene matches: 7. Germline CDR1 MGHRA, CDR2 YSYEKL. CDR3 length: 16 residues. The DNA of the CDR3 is TGCGCCAGCAGCCAAGGGAGTCCAGCGGGGGACAATGAGCAGTTCTTC. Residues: CASSQGSPAGDNEQFF.

The CDR3 sequence is CATTPGLIAGTDTQYF. Here the CDR3 DNA reads TGTGCCACGACTCCGGGACTTATCGCCGGCACAGATACGCAGTATTTT. The rearrangement uses TRBV7-9 and TRBJ2-3, with D perhaps TRBD2 (6 bases). The V gene's germline CDR1 is SEHNR and CDR2 FQNEAQ (reference sequence). Trimming took 10 bases from V and 1 from J, leaving 21 bases between them. The CDR3 totals 16 residues.

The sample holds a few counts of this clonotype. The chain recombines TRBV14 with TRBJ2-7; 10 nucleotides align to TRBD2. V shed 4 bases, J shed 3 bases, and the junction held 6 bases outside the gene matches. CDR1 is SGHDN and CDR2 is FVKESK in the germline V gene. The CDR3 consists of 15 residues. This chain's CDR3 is CASSPGLAAVYEQYF. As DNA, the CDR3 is TGTGCCAGCAGCCCCGGACTAGCGGCGGTCTACGAGCAGTACTTC.

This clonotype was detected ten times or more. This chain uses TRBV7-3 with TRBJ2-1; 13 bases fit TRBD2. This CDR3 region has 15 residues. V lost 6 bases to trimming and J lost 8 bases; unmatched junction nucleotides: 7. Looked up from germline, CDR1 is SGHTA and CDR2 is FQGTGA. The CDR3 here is CASSLGTSGTDEQFF. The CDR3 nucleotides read TGTGCCAGCAGTTTGGGGACTAGCGGGACGGATGAGCAGTTCTTC.

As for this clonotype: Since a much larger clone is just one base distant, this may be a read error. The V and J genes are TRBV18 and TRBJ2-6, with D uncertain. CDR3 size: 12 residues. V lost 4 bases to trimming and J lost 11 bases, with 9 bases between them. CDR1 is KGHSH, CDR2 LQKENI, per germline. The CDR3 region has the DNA TGTGCCAGCTCACTACCCGTGGACGTCCTGACTTTC. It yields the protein CASSLPVDVLTF.

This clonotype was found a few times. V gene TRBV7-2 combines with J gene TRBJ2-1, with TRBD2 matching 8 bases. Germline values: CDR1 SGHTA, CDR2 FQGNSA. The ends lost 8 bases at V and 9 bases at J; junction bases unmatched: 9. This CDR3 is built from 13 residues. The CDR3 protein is CASGSGRGGEQFF. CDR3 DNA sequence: TGTGCCAGCGGAAGCGGGAGAGGAGGTGAGCAGTTCTTC.

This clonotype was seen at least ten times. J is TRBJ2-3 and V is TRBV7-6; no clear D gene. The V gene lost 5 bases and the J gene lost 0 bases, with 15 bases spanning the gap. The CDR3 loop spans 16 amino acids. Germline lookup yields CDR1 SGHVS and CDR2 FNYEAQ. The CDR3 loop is CASSPSSTTSTDTQYF. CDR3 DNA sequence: TGTGCCAGCAGCCCGTCCTCGACCACTAGCACAGATACGCAGTATTTT.

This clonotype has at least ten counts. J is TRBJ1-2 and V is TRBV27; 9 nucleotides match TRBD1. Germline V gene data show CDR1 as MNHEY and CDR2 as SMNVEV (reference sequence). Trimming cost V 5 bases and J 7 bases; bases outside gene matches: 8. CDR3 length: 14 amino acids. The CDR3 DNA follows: TGTGCCAGCAGTCTCCGGACAGGGGAGGGTGGCTACACCTTC. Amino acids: CASSLRTGEGGYTF.

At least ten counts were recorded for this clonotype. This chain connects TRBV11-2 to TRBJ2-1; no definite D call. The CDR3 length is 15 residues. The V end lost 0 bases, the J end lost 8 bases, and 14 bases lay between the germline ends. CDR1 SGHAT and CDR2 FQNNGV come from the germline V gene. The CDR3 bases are TGTGCCAGCAGCTTAGAACGTAGGCCTGGGGATGAGCAGTTCTTC. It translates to CASSLERRPGDEQFF.

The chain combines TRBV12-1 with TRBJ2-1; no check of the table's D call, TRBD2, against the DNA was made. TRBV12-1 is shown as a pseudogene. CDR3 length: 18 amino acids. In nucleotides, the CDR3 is TGTGCCAGCAGCTTCCGAACGCTAATAGCGGGAGAGGACAATGAGCAGTTCTTC. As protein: CASSFRTLIAGEDNEQFF.

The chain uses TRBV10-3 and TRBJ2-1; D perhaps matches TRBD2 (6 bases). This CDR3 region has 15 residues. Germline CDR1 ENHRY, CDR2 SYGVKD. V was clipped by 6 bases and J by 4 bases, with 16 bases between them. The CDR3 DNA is TGTGCCATCAGGGGAGCGGAGGGAGGATACAATGAGCAGTTCTTC. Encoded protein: CAIRGAEGGYNEQFF.

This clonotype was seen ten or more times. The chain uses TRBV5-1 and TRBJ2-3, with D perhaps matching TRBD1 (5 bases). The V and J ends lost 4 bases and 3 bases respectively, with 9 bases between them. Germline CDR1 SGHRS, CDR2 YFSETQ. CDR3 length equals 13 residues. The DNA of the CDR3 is TGCGCCAGCAGCAGCGCAGGGACAGATACGCAGTATTTT. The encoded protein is CASSSAGTDTQYF.

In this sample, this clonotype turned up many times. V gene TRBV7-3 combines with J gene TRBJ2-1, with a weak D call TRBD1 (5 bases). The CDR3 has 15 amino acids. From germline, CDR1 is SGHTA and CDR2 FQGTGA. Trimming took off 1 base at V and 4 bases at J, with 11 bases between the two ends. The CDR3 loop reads CASSLNVGVYNEQFF. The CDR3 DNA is TGTGCCAGCAGCTTAAACGTAGGGGTTTACAATGAGCAGTTCTTC.

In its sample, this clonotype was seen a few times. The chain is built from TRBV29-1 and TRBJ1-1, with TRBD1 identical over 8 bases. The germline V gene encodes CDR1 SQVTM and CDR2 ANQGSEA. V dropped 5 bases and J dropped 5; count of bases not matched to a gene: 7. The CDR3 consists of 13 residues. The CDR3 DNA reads TGCAGCGTTCGTCTACAGGGGGGGACTGAAGCTTTCTTT. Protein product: CSVRLQGGTEAFF.

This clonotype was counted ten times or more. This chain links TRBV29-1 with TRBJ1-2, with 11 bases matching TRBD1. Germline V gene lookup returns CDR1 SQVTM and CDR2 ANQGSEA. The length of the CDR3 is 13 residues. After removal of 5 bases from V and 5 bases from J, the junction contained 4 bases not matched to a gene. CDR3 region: CSVTGTGGYGYTF. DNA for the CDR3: TGCAGCGTTACCGGGACAGGGGGATATGGCTACACCTTC. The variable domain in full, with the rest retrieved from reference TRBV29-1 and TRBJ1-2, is SAVISQKPSRDICQRGTSLTIQCQVDSQVTMMFWYRQQPGQSLTLIATANQGSEATYESGFVIDKFPISRPNLTFSTLTVSNMSPEDSSIYLCSVTGTGGYGYTFGSGTRLTVV.